This note documents a single TCR beta chain sequence. Its target is not known. This sample stems from a study of identical twins. The study's findings and limits: While abundant cord blood beta clonotypes carried fewer insertions, memory repertoires showed no such pattern. The models systematically underestimated how much out-of-frame TCR alpha was shared in monozygotic twins.

TCRdb itself ran the 5' RACE reads through MiXCR, one entry per CDR3 protein. The sample has 750,000 to 950,000 distinct CDR3 sequences; around 12% are singletons. The CDR3 extends over 15 amino acids. J lost 8 bases, V lost 6 bases, and 11 bases had no gene match. Germline CDR1 and CDR2: MNHNS and SASEGT. These same records also appear under a second study, on yellow fever vaccine responses in identical twins. That source notes: The T cell response to vaccination in identical twins was reportedly partly convergent and partly personalized.

The material sequenced was PBMCs. This sequence originates from a young woman in good health. This chain connects TRBV6-1 to TRBJ2-1, with TRBD2 identical over 9 bases. The CDR3 DNA sequence: TGTGCCAGCAGAGGGGGGATAGCGGGGGTGCATGAGCAGTTCTTC. Protein product: CASRGGIAGVHEQFF.